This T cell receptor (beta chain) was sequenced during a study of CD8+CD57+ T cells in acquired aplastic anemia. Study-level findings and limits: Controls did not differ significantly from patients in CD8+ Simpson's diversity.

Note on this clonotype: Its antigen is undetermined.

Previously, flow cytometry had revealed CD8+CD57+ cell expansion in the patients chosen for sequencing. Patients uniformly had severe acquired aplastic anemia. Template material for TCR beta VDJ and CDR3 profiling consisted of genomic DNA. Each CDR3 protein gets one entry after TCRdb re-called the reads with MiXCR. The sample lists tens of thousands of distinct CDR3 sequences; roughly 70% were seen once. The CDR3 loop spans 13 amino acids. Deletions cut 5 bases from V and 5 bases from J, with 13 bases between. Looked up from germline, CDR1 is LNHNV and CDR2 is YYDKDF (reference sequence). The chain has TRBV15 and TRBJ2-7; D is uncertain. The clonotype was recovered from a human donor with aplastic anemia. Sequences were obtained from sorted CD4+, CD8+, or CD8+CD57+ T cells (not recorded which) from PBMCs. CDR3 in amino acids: CATSVVTVDEQYF. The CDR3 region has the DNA TGTGCCACCAGCGTAGTAACAGTCGACGAGCAGTACTTC.